This TCR beta chain was found in a study of technical replicates of blood from several donors. The method was immunoSEQ multiplex PCR; TCRdb's version includes in-frame clones alone and lacks a portion of them. The table shows around 85,000 clones, with roughly 94% occurring only once. CDR1 SQVTM and CDR2 ANQGSEA come from the germline V gene. Trimming shortened V by 7 bases and J by 2 bases, and 17 bases separated the two germline ends. The CDR3 has 14 residues. The specimen was T cells isolated from PBMCs. The chain combines TRBV29-1 with TRBJ1-2; D is perhaps TRBD1 (6 bases). The TCR was taken from a human donor in good health. The CDR3, as DNA: TGCAGCGATTGGACAGTCGGAGGAAACTATGGCTACACCTTC. Translating gives CSDWTVGGNYGYTF.